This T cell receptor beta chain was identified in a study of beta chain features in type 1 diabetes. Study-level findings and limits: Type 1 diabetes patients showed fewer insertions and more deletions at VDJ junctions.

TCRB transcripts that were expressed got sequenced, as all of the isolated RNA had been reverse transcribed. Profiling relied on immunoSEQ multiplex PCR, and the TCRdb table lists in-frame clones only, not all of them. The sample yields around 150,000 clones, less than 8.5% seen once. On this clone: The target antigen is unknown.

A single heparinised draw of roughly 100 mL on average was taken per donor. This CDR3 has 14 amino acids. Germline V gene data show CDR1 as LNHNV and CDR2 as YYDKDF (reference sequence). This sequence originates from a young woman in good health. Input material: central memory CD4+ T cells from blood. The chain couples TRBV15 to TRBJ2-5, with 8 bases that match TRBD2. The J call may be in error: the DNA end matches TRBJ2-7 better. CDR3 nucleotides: TGTGCCACCAGCAGGGGGACTAGGGTCGACGAGCAGTACTTC. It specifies CATSRGTRVDEQYF.